This passage covers 14 T cell receptor beta chains from one sample sequenced in a study of technical replicates of blood from several donors. Some clones are missing from TCRdb's copy, which holds only in-frame ones; the method was immunoSEQ multiplex PCR. This table holds approximately 76,000 clones, over 75% found once. Sequencing used T cells isolated from PBMCs. The receptors here all came from a human donor in good health.

The rearrangement links TRBV6-4 to TRBJ2-1, with 13 bases that match TRBD2. Losses at the gene ends were 6 bases for V and 6 bases for J; bases not matched to a gene: 5. The length of the CDR3 is 15 residues. Germline V CDR1 and CDR2: MRHNA, SNTAGT. Written as DNA, the CDR3 is TGTGCCAGCAGCGCCGGGACTAGCGGGATCAATGAGCAGTTCTTC. Amino acids: CASSAGTSGINEQFF.

The chain links TRBV11-3 to TRBJ2-2, with D perhaps matching TRBD2 (6 bases). This CDR3 has 16 amino acids. V was clipped by 4 bases and J by 4 bases, with 16 bases between them. CDR1 SGHNT and CDR2 YENEEA come from the germline V gene. The CDR3 protein is CASSSHGGPTTGELFF. The CDR3 coding sequence is TGTGCCAGCAGCTCCCACGGAGGGCCGACCACCGGGGAGCTGTTTTTT.

V gene TRBV19 combines with J gene TRBJ2-1; D may be TRBD2 (6 bases). Trimming took off 3 bases at V and 7 bases at J, with 13 bases between the two ends. The CDR3 totals 14 residues. Germline loops: CDR1 LNHDA, CDR2 SQIVND (reference sequence). This CDR3 reads CASSILGTVNEQFF. For the CDR3, the DNA is TGTGCCAGTAGTATCCTCGGGACTGTTAATGAGCAGTTCTTC.

The chain links TRBV6-1 to TRBJ1-1; no firm D call. The CDR3 covers 15 residues. The germline gives CDR1 MNHNS, CDR2 SASEGT. With 3 bases removed from V and 4 bases from J, the gap between germline ends came to 15 bases. The CDR3 sequence: CASSEEGALVTEAFF. In nucleotides, the CDR3 is TGTGCCAGCAGTGAGGAGGGTGCCCTAGTCACTGAAGCTTTCTTT.

The V and J genes are TRBV11-2 and TRBJ1-1, with a possible D match to TRBD1 (5 bases). Germline V gives CDR1 SGHAT, CDR2 FQNNGV. There are 17 residues in the CDR3. V lost 4 bases and J lost 2, with 20 bases in between. CDR3 bases: TGTGCCAGCAGCTCCTTAGCGGGGCGAAGCTCCAACACTGAAGCTTTCTTT. Translation gives CASSSLAGRSSNTEAFF.

The CDR3 sequence: CASSFQVSYEQYF. The DNA for the CDR3 is TGTGCCAGCAGCTTTCAGGTTTCCTACGAGCAGTACTTC. The chain carries TRBV7-6 and TRBJ2-7; no reliable D call. V was shortened by 3 bases and J by 1 base, with 7 bases between the two germline ends. Germline V gene data show CDR1 as SGHVS and CDR2 as FNYEAQ. The CDR3 length is 13 residues.

The V and J genes are TRBV5-6 and TRBJ1-2; 7 bases fit TRBD1. CDR1 SGHDT and CDR2 YYEEEE come from the germline V gene. The length of the CDR3 is 15 residues. V lost 4 bases and J lost 4; bases outside the gene matches: 10. CDR3 sequence: CASSPKEGQRYGYTF. The CDR3 DNA is TGTGCCAGCAGCCCCAAAGAGGGACAGCGCTATGGCTACACCTTC.

The rearrangement links TRBV6-5 to TRBJ2-5; 8 positions match TRBD1. From germline, CDR1 is MNHEY and CDR2 SVGAGI. The CDR3 is made up of 14 amino acids. V shed 2 bases, J shed 3 bases, and the junction held 2 bases outside the gene matches. The CDR3, as DNA: TGTGCCAGCAGTTACCTGACAGGGGAAGAGACCCAGTACTTC. This translates into CASSYLTGEETQYF.

The chain carries TRBV9 and TRBJ2-1; D is ambiguous. Germline V lookup: CDR1 SGDLS, CDR2 YYNGEE. The CDR3 sequence is 17 residues long. V was cut by 4 bases and J by 0 bases, with 17 bases left in between. The CDR3 nucleotides are TGTGCCAGCAGCCCCGGTCGACTCTTCCTCTCCTACAATGAGCAGTTCTTC. Protein sequence: CASSPGRLFLSYNEQFF.

This clone was counted a single time. V and J are TRBV5-1 and TRBJ2-5; the match to TRBD2 covers 9 bases. Germline CDR1 SGHRS, CDR2 YFSETQ. The CDR3 contains 13 residues. The V segment lost 7 bases and the J segment 5 bases; nucleotides outside the gene matches: 6. This CDR3 reads CASGGLAGETQYF. DNA for the CDR3: TGCGCCAGCGGGGGACTAGCAGGGGAGACCCAGTACTTC.

This clone has a single count. The rearrangement uses TRBV19 and TRBJ2-1; the D is unclear. Germline CDR1 and CDR2: LNHDA and SQIVND (reference sequence). This CDR3 spans 13 amino acids. With 6 bases removed from V and 0 bases from J, the gap between germline ends came to 6 bases. The CDR3 region has the DNA TGTGCCAGTAGGAGCCTCTCCTACAATGAGCAGTTCTTC. Translation gives CASRSLSYNEQFF. Complete variable domain (other parts from reference TRBV19 and TRBJ2-1): DGGITQSPKYLFRKEGQNVTLSCEQNLNHDAMYWYRQDPGQGLRLIYYSQIVNDFQKGDIAEGYSVSREKKESFPLTVTSAQKNPTAFYLCASRSLSYNEQFFGPGTRLTVL.

The gene calls are TRBV15 and TRBJ2-5, with 8 bases lining up with TRBD2. Unmatched junction bases numbered 2, after V lost 7 bases and J lost 1 base. Germline lookup yields CDR1 LNHNV and CDR2 YYDKDF (reference sequence). This CDR3 spans 13 amino acids. Here the CDR3 reads CATKLAAQETQYF. The DNA for the CDR3 is TGTGCCACCAAACTAGCGGCCCAAGAGACCCAGTACTTC. Full variable domain (rest looked up from reference TRBV15 and TRBJ2-5): DAMVIQNPRYQVTQFGKPVTLSCSQTLNHNVMYWYQQKSSQAPKLLFHYYDKDFNNEADTPDNFQSRRPNTSFCFLDIRSPGLGDTAMYLCATKLAAQETQYFGPGTRLLVL.

This rearrangement joins TRBV19 to TRBJ2-2, with D perhaps matching TRBD2 (5 bases). This CDR3 spans 13 amino acids. Trimming pared 1 base from V and 5 bases from J, leaving 5 bases between. The germline V gene has CDR1 LNHDA and CDR2 SQIVND (reference sequence). CDR3 in DNA: TGTGCCAGTAGTATAGGCGGGACCGGGGAGCTGTTTTTT. Protein: CASSIGGTGELFF.

The chain employs TRBV11-2 and TRBJ1-2, with 8 bases matching TRBD1. The V gene's germline CDR1 is SGHAT and CDR2 FQNNGV. The V gene end was trimmed by 4 bases and the J gene end by 2 bases; junction bases not matched to a gene: 12. The CDR3 is 17 amino acids. CDR3 sequence: CASSSWTGTKENYGYTF. The CDR3 nucleotides read TGTGCCAGCAGCTCATGGACAGGGACAAAGGAGAACTATGGCTACACCTTC.